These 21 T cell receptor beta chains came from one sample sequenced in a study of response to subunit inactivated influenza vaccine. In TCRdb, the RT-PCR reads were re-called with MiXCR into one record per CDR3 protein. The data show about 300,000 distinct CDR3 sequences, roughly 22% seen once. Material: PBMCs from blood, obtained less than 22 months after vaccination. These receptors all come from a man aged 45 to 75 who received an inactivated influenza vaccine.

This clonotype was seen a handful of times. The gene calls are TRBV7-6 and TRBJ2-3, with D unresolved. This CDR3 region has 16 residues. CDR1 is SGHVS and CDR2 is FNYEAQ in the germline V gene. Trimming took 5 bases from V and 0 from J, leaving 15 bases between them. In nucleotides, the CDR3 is TGTGCCAGCAGCCGGACGTGGGGTGGTAGCACAGATACGCAGTATTTT. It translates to CASSRTWGGSTDTQYF.

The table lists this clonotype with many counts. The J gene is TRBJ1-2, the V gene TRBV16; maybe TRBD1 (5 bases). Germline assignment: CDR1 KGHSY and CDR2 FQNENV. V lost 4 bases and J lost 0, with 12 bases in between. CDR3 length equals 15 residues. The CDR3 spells CASSPPDSPNYGYTF. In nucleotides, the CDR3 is TGTGCCAGCAGCCCCCCCGACAGTCCTAACTATGGCTACACCTTC.

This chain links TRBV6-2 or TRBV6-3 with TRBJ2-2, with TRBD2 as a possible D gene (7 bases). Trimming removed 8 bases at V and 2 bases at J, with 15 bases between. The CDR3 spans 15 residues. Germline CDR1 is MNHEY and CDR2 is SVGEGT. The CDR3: CASAKTGGNTGELFF. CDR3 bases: TGTGCCAGCGCAAAAACGGGGGGCAACACCGGGGAGCTGTTTTTT.

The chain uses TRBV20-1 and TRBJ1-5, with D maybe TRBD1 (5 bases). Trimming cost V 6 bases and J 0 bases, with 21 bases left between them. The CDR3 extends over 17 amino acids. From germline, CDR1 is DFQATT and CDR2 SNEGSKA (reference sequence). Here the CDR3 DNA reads TGCAGTGCCCGGGGGTCCCCACAGCCTTATAGCAATCAGCCCCAGCATTTT. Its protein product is CSARGSPQPYSNQPQHF.

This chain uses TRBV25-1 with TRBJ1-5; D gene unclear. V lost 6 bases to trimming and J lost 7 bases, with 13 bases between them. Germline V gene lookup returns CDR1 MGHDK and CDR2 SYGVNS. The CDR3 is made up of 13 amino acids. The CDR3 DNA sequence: TGTGCCAGCAGCCGGGCCTTCGGGCAGCCCCAGCATTTT. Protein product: CASSRAFGQPQHF.

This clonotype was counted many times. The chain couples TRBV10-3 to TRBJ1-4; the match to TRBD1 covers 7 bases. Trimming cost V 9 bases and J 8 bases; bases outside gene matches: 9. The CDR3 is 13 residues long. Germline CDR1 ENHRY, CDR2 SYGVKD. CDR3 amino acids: CAIRQGTGEKLFF. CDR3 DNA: TGTGCCATTAGACAGGGAACAGGAGAAAAACTGTTTTTT.

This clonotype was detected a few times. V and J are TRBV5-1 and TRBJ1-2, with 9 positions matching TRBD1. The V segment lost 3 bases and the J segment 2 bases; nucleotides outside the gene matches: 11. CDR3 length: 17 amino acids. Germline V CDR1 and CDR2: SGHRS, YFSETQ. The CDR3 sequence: CASSSSGTGRANYGYTF. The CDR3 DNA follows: TGCGCCAGCAGCTCATCCGGGACAGGGAGGGCCAACTATGGCTACACCTTC.

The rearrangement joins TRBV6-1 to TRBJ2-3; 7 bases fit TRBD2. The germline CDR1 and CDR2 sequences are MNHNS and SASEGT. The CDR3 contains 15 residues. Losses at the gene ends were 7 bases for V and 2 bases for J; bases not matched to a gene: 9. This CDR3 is CASKRAGTLTDTQYF. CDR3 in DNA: TGTGCCAGCAAGAGAGCGGGGACTCTCACAGATACGCAGTATTTT.

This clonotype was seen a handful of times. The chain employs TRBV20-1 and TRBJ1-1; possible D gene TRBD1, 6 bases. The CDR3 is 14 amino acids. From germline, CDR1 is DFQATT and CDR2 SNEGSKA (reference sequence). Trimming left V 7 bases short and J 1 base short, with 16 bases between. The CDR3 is CSVLKGQRNTEAFF. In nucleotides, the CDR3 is TGCAGTGTCCTCAAGGGACAAAGGAACACTGAAGCTTTCTTT.

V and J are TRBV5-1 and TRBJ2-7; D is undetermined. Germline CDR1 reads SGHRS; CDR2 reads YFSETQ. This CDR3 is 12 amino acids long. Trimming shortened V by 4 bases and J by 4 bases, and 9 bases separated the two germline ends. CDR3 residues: CASSQQQYEQYF. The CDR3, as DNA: TGCGCCAGCAGCCAACAGCAGTACGAGCAGTACTTC.

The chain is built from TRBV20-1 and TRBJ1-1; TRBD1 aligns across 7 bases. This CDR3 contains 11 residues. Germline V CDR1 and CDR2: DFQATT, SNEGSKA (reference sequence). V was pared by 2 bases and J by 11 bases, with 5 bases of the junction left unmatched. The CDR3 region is CSARTGAAAFF. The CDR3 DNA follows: TGCAGTGCTAGAACAGGGGCAGCGGCTTTCTTT.

The CDR3 DNA reads TGTGCCAGCAGCTTGGAAGGGGTAGCCAAAAACATTCAGTACTTC. It codes for CASSLEGVAKNIQYF. The V call is TRBV7-4, the J call TRBJ2-4; the D gene is possibly TRBD1 (5 bases). Between the trimmed V and J ends, which lost 3 bases and 0 bases, there was a span of 9 bases. Germline loops: CDR1 SGHVT, CDR2 SQSDAQ. This CDR3 comprises 15 residues.

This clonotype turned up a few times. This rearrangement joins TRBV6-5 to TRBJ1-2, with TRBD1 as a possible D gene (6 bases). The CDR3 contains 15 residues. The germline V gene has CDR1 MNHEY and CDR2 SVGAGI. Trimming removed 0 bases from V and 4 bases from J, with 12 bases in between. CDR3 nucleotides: TGTGCCAGCAGTTACTCTCCCAGGGGCGGCTATGGCTACACCTTC. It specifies CASSYSPRGGYGYTF.

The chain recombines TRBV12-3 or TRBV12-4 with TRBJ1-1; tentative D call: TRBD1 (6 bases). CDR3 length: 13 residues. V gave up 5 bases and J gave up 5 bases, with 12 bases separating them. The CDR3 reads CASSATGITEAFF. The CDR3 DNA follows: TGTGCCAGCAGTGCCACAGGGATAACTGAAGCTTTCTTT.

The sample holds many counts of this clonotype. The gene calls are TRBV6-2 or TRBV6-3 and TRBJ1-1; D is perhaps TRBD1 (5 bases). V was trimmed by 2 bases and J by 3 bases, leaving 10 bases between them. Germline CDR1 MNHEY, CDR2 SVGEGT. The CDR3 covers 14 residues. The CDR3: CASSYPWGDTEAFF. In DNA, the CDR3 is TGTGCCAGCAGTTACCCGTGGGGGGACACTGAAGCTTTCTTT.

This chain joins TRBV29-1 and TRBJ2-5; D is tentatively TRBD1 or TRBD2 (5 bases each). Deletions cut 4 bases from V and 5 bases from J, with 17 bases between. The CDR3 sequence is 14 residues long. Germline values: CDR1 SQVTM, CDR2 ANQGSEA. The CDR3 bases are TGCAGCGTTGCGGGGCTCCGGGCGAGGGAGACCCAGTACTTC. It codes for CSVAGLRARETQYF.

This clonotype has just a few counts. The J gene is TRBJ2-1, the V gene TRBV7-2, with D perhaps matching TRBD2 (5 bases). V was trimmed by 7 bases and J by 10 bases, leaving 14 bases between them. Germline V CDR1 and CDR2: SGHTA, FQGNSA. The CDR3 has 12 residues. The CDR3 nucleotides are TGTGCCAGCACCCCGGGGTGGGAAGAGCAGTTCTTC. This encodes CASTPGWEEQFF.

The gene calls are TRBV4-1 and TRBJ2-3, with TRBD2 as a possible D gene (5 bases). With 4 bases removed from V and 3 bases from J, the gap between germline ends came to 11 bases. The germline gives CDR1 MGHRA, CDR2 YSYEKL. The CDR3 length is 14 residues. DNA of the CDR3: TGCGCCAGCAGCCCAAGACCGGGAACAGATACGCAGTATTTT. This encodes CASSPRPGTDTQYF.

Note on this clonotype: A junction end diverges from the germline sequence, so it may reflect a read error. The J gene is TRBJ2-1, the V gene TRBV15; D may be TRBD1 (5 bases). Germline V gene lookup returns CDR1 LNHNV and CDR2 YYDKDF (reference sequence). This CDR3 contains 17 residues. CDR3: CATSGESDKATYNEQFF. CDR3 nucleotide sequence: TGTGCCACCAGCGGAGAATCGGACAAGGCAACCTACAATGAGCAGTTCTTC. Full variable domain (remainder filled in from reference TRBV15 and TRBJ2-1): DAMVIQNPRYQVTQFGKPVTLSCSQTLNHNVMYWYQQKSSQAPKLLFHYYDKDFNNEADTPDNFQSRRPNTSFCFLDIRSPGLGDTAMYLCATSGESDKATYNEQFFGPGTRLTVL.

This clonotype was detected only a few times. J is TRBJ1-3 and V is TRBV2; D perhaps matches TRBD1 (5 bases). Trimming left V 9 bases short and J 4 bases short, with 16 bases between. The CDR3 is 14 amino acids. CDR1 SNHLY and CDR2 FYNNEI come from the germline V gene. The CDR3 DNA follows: TGTGCCAGTAGCAGAGGGGTGGCGGGAAACACCATATATTTT. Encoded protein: CASSRGVAGNTIYF.

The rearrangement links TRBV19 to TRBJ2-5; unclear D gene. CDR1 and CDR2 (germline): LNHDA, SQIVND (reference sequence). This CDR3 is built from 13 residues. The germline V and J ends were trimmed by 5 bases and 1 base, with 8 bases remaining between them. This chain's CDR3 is CASSYHSQETQYF. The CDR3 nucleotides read TGTGCCAGTAGTTATCACTCCCAAGAGACCCAGTACTTC. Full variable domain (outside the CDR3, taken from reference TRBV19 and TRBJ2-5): DGGITQSPKYLFRKEGQNVTLSCEQNLNHDAMYWYRQDPGQGLRLIYYSQIVNDFQKGDIAEGYSVSREKKESFPLTVTSAQKNPTAFYLCASSYHSQETQYFGPGTRLLVL.